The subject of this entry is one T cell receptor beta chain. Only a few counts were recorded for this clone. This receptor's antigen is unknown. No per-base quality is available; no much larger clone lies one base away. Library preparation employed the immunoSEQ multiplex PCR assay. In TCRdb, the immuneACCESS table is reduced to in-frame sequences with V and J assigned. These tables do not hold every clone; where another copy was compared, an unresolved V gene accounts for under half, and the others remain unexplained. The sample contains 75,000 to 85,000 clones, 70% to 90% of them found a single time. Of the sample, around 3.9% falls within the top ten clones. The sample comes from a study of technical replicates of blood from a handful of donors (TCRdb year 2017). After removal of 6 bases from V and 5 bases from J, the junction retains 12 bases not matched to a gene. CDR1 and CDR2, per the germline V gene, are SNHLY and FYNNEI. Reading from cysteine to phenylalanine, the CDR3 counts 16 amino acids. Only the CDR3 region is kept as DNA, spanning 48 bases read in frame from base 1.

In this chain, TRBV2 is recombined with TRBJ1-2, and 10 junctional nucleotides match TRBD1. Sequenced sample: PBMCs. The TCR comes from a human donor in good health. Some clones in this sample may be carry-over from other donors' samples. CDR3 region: CASRLKRQGARYGYTF. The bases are TGTGCCAGCAGACTAAAGAGACAGGGGGCGAGGTATGGCTACACCTTC.